These 20 T cell receptor beta chains originate from one sample sequenced in a study of T cell repertoires in cytomegalovirus infection. MiXCR was run by TCRdb on the reads, yielding one entry per CDR3 protein. The sample yields approximately 320,000 distinct CDR3 sequences, 9% to 9.5% seen once. Sequenced: PBMCs. All receptors come from a human donor in good health (CMV status not recorded). Some clones in this sample may be carry-over from other donors' samples.

The table lists this clonotype with a few counts. The chain uses TRBV18 and TRBJ1-1; no clear D. CDR1 and CDR2 from the germline V gene are KGHSH and LQKENI. V lost 3 bases to trimming and J lost 6 bases, with 14 bases between them. The CDR3 consists of 14 residues. CDR3 nucleotide sequence: TGTGCCAGCTCACCCTCCCTCGGTTGGGCTGAAGCTTTCTTT. Its translation is CASSPSLGWAEAFF. Full variable domain (missing parts from reference TRBV18 and TRBJ1-1): NAGVMQNPRHLVRRRGQEARLRCSPMKGHSHVYWYRQLPEEGLKFMVYLQKENIIDESGMPKERFSAEFPKEGPSILRIQQVVRGDSAAYFCASSPSLGWAEAFFGQGTRLTVV.

In its sample, this clonotype was seen a few times. The J gene is TRBJ2-6, the V gene TRBV2; D is unclear. The CDR3 is 17 amino acids. Trimming removed 2 bases at V and 0 bases at J, with 11 bases between. Germline values: CDR1 SNHLY, CDR2 FYNNEI. CDR3 protein: CASSESPPRSGANVLTF. CDR3 sequence (DNA): TGTGCCAGCAGTGAATCCCCACCCCGCTCTGGGGCCAACGTCCTGACTTTC.

In its sample, this clonotype was seen a few times. V is TRBV5-6 and J is TRBJ1-6, with D tentatively TRBD1 (5 bases). The V end lost 2 bases, the J end lost 5 bases, and 8 bases lay between the germline ends. The CDR3 runs to 14 residues. Germline V gives CDR1 SGHDT, CDR2 YYEEEE. The DNA of the CDR3 is TGTGCCAGCAGCTTTGGGGACCATAATTCACCCCTCCACTTT. It codes for CASSFGDHNSPLHF.

The J gene is TRBJ1-2, the V gene TRBV4-1; the D gene is possibly TRBD1 (6 bases). The CDR3 consists of 15 residues. V was trimmed by 4 bases and J by 0 bases, leaving 12 bases between them. The germline V gene has CDR1 MGHRA and CDR2 YSYEKL. The CDR3 bases are TGCGCCAGCAGCCCTCGAGGACAGTCTAACTATGGCTACACCTTC. Encoded protein: CASSPRGQSNYGYTF.

This clonotype was counted ten times or more. J is TRBJ1-4 and V is TRBV7-2; D remains ambiguous. The germline V and J ends were trimmed by 5 bases and 4 bases, with 14 bases remaining between them. CDR3 length equals 15 residues. The V gene's germline CDR1 is SGHTA and CDR2 FQGNSA. The CDR3 DNA sequence: TGTGCCAGCAGCCCCCGACACACTTTTAATGAAAAACTGTTTTTT. It codes for CASSPRHTFNEKLFF. The full variable domain, rest sourced from reference TRBV7-2 and TRBJ1-4, is GAGVSQSPSNKVTEKGKDVELRCDPISGHTALYWYRQSLGQGLEFLIYFQGNSAPDKSGLPSDRFSAERTGGSVSTLTIQRTQQEDSAVYLCASSPRHTFNEKLFFGSGTQLSVL.

This clonotype was counted between two and nine times. J is TRBJ1-2 and V is TRBV20-1; possibly TRBD1 for D (5 bases). V was trimmed by 6 bases and J by 3 bases, leaving 20 bases between them. Per germline, CDR1 DFQATT and CDR2 SNEGSKA (reference sequence). The CDR3 sequence is 15 residues long. This CDR3 reads CSANGDSRGDYGYTF. The CDR3 region has the DNA TGCAGTGCCAACGGAGATTCCCGGGGCGACTATGGCTACACCTTC.

The chain recombines TRBV2 with TRBJ2-4, with D maybe TRBD1 (5 bases). This CDR3 is 14 amino acids long. The V gene lost 8 bases and the J gene lost 0 bases, with 11 bases spanning the gap. Per germline, CDR1 SNHLY and CDR2 FYNNEI. CDR3 protein: CASCRQSAKNIQYF. The CDR3 nucleotides are TGTGCCAGCTGCCGACAGTCAGCCAAAAACATTCAGTACTTC.

Only a few counts were recorded for this clonotype. The V and J genes are TRBV18 and TRBJ1-1, with 7 bases that match TRBD1. From germline, CDR1 is KGHSH and CDR2 LQKENI. With V trimmed by 6 bases and J by 1 base, 14 bases remained unmatched. The CDR3 runs to 17 residues. The CDR3 reads CASSLISLEGANTEAFF. The CDR3, as DNA: TGTGCCAGCTCCCTAATCTCTCTCGAGGGGGCGAACACTGAAGCTTTCTTT.

This clonotype has more than one count but fewer than ten. Here the CDR3 reads CASSVEAGFGTDTQYF. The CDR3 DNA reads TGTGCCAGCAGCGTAGAAGCAGGGTTTGGCACAGATACGCAGTATTTT. The chain employs TRBV9 and TRBJ2-3; possible D gene TRBD1, 5 bases. Looked up from germline, CDR1 is SGDLS and CDR2 is YYNGEE. Between the trimmed V and J ends, which lost 0 bases and 1 base, there was a span of 12 bases. CDR3 size: 16 residues. The variable domain in full, completed from reference TRBV9 and TRBJ2-3, reads DSGVTQTPKHLITATGQRVTLRCSPRSGDLSVYWYQQSLDQGLQFLIQYYNGEERAKGNILERFSAQQFPDLHSELNLSSLELGDSALYFCASSVEAGFGTDTQYFGPGTRLTVL.

This clonotype occurred many times. The rearrangement uses TRBV24-1 and TRBJ2-7, with D unresolved. V was pared by 3 bases and J by 1 base, with 6 bases between. CDR3 length: 13 amino acids. Germline CDR1 and CDR2: KGHDR and SFDVKD. CDR3 protein: CATSDRSSYEQYF. The CDR3 region has the DNA TGTGCCACCAGTGATAGGTCTTCCTACGAGCAGTACTTC.

This clonotype was found a few times. This chain connects TRBV6-5 to TRBJ1-2; TRBD1 might be the D (5 bases). V was cut by 0 bases and J by 5 bases, with 10 bases left in between. Germline V gene sequence: CDR1 MNHEY, CDR2 SVGAGI. This CDR3 has 14 residues. CDR3 amino acids: CASSYSSRDYGYTF. CDR3 DNA sequence: TGTGCCAGCAGTTACTCGAGCAGGGATTATGGCTACACCTTC.

The chain couples TRBV30 to TRBJ1-6; maybe TRBD1 (5 bases). V lost 3 bases and J 7 bases, leaving 16 bases between the germline ends. Germline CDR1 and CDR2: GTSNPN and SVGIG (reference sequence). The CDR3 runs 15 residues. CDR3 sequence: CAWRAIGGNNSPLHF. CDR3 nucleotides: TGTGCCTGGAGGGCCATTGGGGGGAACAATTCACCCCTCCACTTT.

This clonotype was observed many times. The J gene is TRBJ2-3, the V gene TRBV20-1; D remains unclear. Per germline, CDR1 DFQATT and CDR2 SNEGSKA (reference sequence). The ends were cut back, 3 bases at V and 4 bases at J, with 11 bases in the middle. The CDR3 loop spans 13 amino acids. The CDR3 here is CSARIGVADTQYF. DNA of the CDR3: TGCAGTGCTAGGATTGGGGTGGCAGATACGCAGTATTTT.

The table lists this clonotype with a few counts. J is TRBJ2-1 and V is TRBV20-1, with D perhaps TRBD2 (6 bases). The CDR3 loop spans 15 amino acids. In germline, CDR1 is DFQATT, CDR2 SNEGSKA (reference sequence). Trimming shortened V by 2 bases and J by 7 bases, and 18 bases separated the two germline ends. CDR3 region: CSARSPATSYNEQFF. The CDR3 nucleotides read TGCAGTGCTAGATCCCCCGCGACTAGTTATAATGAGCAGTTCTTC.

This clonotype was seen a few times. This chain's CDR3 is CASSRPKGKETQYF. The CDR3 bases are TGTGCCAGCTCTCGTCCTAAGGGGAAAGAGACCCAGTACTTC. The chain uses TRBV6-2 or TRBV6-3 and TRBJ2-5, with D perhaps TRBD1 (5 bases). The ends were cut back, 8 bases at V and 3 bases at J, with 16 bases in the middle. Germline CDR1 is MNHEY and CDR2 is SVGEGT. The CDR3 contains 14 residues.

The CDR3 nucleotides read TGTGCCAGCAGCTTAGTATCTAGTCCCTACGAGCAGTACTTC. Residues: CASSLVSSPYEQYF. The V and J genes are TRBV7-9 and TRBJ2-7, with D unresolved. This CDR3 is built from 14 residues. V lost 1 base to trimming and J lost 2 bases, with 9 bases between them. Germline CDR1 reads SEHNR; CDR2 reads FQNEAQ (reference sequence).

This clonotype has only a few counts. This chain connects TRBV6-6 to TRBJ1-2; D call uncertain. CDR1 is MNHNY and CDR2 is SVGAGI in the germline V gene (reference sequence). CDR3 length: 12 amino acids. CDR3 in amino acids: CASRSRDYGYTF. The CDR3 bases are TGTGCGAGTAGGTCTCGGGACTATGGCTACACCTTC.

This rearrangement joins TRBV29-1 to TRBJ1-4, with 9 bases matching TRBD1. Germline V CDR1 and CDR2: SQVTM, ANQGSEA. This CDR3 comprises 16 residues. Germline trimming cut 1 base from V and 3 bases from J; bases unmatched to any gene: 6. As DNA, the CDR3 is TGCAGCGTTGAAGTCCCGGGACAGGGTCCTAATGAAAAACTGTTTTTT. Translating gives CSVEVPGQGPNEKLFF. The whole variable domain, remainder taken from reference TRBV29-1 and TRBJ1-4, is SAVISQKPSRDICQRGTSLTIQCQVDSQVTMMFWYRQQPGQSLTLIATANQGSEATYESGFVIDKFPISRPNLTFSTLTVSNMSPEDSSIYLCSVEVPGQGPNEKLFFGSGTQLSVL.

In its sample, this clonotype was seen many times. This sequence joins TRBV7-2 and TRBJ2-3; D call uncertain. The germline V gene has CDR1 SGHTA and CDR2 FQGNSA. This CDR3 has 16 amino acids. The ends were cut back, 2 bases at V and 5 bases at J, with 17 bases in the middle. CDR3 nucleotides: TGTGCCAGCAGCTTAAGCGCTACACGGCATAAAGATACGCAGTATTTT. Protein product: CASSLSATRHKDTQYF.

This clonotype was seen a handful of times. The V and J genes are TRBV10-3 and TRBJ2-1; no clear D gene. V lost 0 bases and J 3 bases, leaving 9 bases between the germline ends. Germline V gene sequence: CDR1 ENHRY, CDR2 SYGVKD. This CDR3 has 15 amino acids. This chain's CDR3 is CAISESRQNYNEQFF. The DNA for the CDR3 is TGTGCCATCAGTGAGTCTAGGCAGAACTACAATGAGCAGTTCTTC.